Following are 12 T cell receptor beta chains from one sample sequenced in a study of beta chain features in type 1 diabetes. The study, taken as a whole, reports: When Type 1 diabetes patients were examined, their TCRB CDR3s proved moderately but significantly shorter in all four CD4+ subsets.

Expressed TCRB transcripts were sequenced because the entire RNA isolate underwent reverse transcription. Repertoires were generated with immunoSEQ multiplex PCR, while TCRdb's copy carries only in-frame clones and drops some. The sample has tens of thousands of clones; 49% are singletons. Antigen specificity for these receptors is unknown. The sample consisted of central memory CD4+ T cells from blood. The receptors stem from a man aged 25-45 years with type 1 diabetes.

The CDR3 protein is CASSLGLDSTNNSPLHF. CDR3 sequence (DNA): TGTGCCAGCAGCTTAGGTTTGGACAGTACCAATAATTCACCCCTCCACTTT. The chain recombines TRBV11-2 with TRBJ1-6; possibly TRBD1 for D (6 bases). CDR1 is SGHAT and CDR2 is FQNNGV in the germline V gene. CDR3 length: 17 amino acids. V was cut by 1 base and J by 5 bases, with 15 bases left in between.

This clone showed up just a few times. The chain links TRBV29-1 to TRBJ1-2, with D perhaps TRBD1 (5 bases). V dropped 2 bases and J dropped 6 bases, with 10 bases sitting between them. The length of the CDR3 is 12 residues. Germline CDR1 and CDR2: SQVTM and ANQGSEA. The CDR3 protein is CSVERGGHGYTF. The CDR3, as DNA: TGCAGCGTTGAACGGGGGGGACATGGCTACACCTTC.

This clone rates as medium-sized (0.01 to 0.1%). In the same sample, other DNA sequences code for this CDR3. This chain connects TRBV7-9 to TRBJ2-1, with 13 bases matching TRBD2. This CDR3 comprises 16 residues. CDR1 is SEHNR and CDR2 is FQNEAQ in the germline V gene (reference sequence). Germline trimming cut 1 base from V and 9 bases from J; bases unmatched to any gene: 6. CDR3 region: CASSLGLAGGGGEQFF. CDR3 bases: TGTGCCAGCAGCTTAGGACTAGCGGGAGGAGGAGGTGAGCAGTTCTTC. The complete variable domain, with remaining parts taken from reference TRBV7-9 and TRBJ2-1, reads DTGVSQNPRHKITKRGQNVTFRCDPISEHNRLYWYRQTLGQGPEFLTYFQNEAQLEKSRLLSDRFSAERPKGSFSTLEIQRTEQGDSAMYLCASSLGLAGGGGEQFFGPGTRLTVL.

The sample holds a few counts of this clone. CDR3 coding DNA: TGTGCCAGCAGCTCATTCGGACAGGGGGGCGACGAGCAGTACTTC. Translating gives CASSSFGQGGDEQYF. The rearrangement uses TRBV7-2 and TRBJ2-7; 10 nucleotides align to TRBD1. Germline V gives CDR1 SGHTA, CDR2 FQGNSA. The CDR3 contains 15 residues. V lost 4 bases and J lost 5; bases outside the gene matches: 8. Filled out from reference TRBV7-2 and TRBJ2-7, the complete variable domain reads GAGVSQSPSNKVTEKGKDVELRCDPISGHTALYWYRQSLGQGLEFLIYFQGNSAPDKSGLPSDRFSAERTGGSVSTLTIQRTQQEDSAVYLCASSSFGQGGDEQYFGPGTRLTVT.

V and J are TRBV5-6 and TRBJ1-1; no clear D. CDR1 and CDR2 from the germline V gene are SGHDT and YYEEEE. The ends were cut back, 4 bases at V and 5 bases at J, with 6 bases in the middle. The CDR3 extends over 11 amino acids. CDR3 bases: TGTGCCAGCAGCCGAGGGACTGAAGCTTTCTTT. This gives the protein CASSRGTEAFF.

V is TRBV5-1 and J is TRBJ2-6; the match to TRBD1 covers 10 bases. This CDR3 is 18 amino acids long. CDR1 and CDR2 (germline): SGHRS, YFSETQ. The V gene end was trimmed by 5 bases and the J gene end by 0 bases; junction bases not matched to a gene: 8. CDR3 amino acids: CASRMGQGPISGANVLTF. CDR3 coding DNA: TGCGCCAGCAGGATGGGACAGGGGCCGATCTCTGGGGCCAACGTCCTGACTTTC. The full variable domain, in which reference TRBV5-1 and TRBJ2-6 provide the parts outside the CDR3, is KAGVTQTPRYLIKTRGQQVTLSCSPISGHRSVSWYQQTPGQGLQFLFEYFSETQRNKGNFPGRFSGRQFSNSRSEMNVSTLELGDSALYLCASRMGQGPISGANVLTFGAGSRLTVL.

The chain recombines TRBV5-5 with TRBJ2-5; D may be TRBD2 (6 bases). Germline loops: CDR1 SGHKS, CDR2 YYEKEE (reference sequence). The length of the CDR3 is 14 residues. Trimming took off 0 bases at V and 4 bases at J, with 10 bases between the two ends. This CDR3 reads CASSLDYGGETQYF. In DNA form, the CDR3 reads TGTGCCAGCAGCTTGGATTACGGGGGAGAGACCCAGTACTTC.

The chain links TRBV5-1 to TRBJ2-5, with TRBD2 matching over 11 bases. The CDR3 contains 15 residues. V shed 7 bases, J shed 2 bases, and the junction held 7 bases outside the gene matches. From germline, CDR1 is SGHRS and CDR2 YFSETQ. CDR3 DNA: TGCGCCAGCGGGGCTAGCGGGGGGATTCAAGAGACCCAGTACTTC. Its protein is CASGASGGIQETQYF. Supplemented by reference TRBV5-1 and TRBJ2-5, the full variable domain reads KAGVTQTPRYLIKTRGQQVTLSCSPISGHRSVSWYQQTPGQGLQFLFEYFSETQRNKGNFPGRFSGRQFSNSRSEMNVSTLELGDSALYLCASGASGGIQETQYFGPGTRLLVL.

The V and J genes are TRBV7-2 and TRBJ2-1; TRBD2 matches 14 bases. Germline-derived CDR1 and CDR2 are SGHTA and FQGNSA. There are 19 residues in the CDR3. Unmatched junction bases numbered 15, after V lost 4 bases and J lost 7 bases. CDR3 DNA sequence: TGTGCCAGCAGCTCTCCGGGACTAGCGGGAGAAGGGCCTTGGAATGAGCAGTTCTTC. Translating it yields CASSSPGLAGEGPWNEQFF.

This clone was recorded a few times. This rearrangement joins TRBV11-3 to TRBJ2-7; possible D gene TRBD2, 6 bases. The CDR3 extends over 14 amino acids. V was pared by 5 bases and J by 0 bases, with 11 bases between. The germline gives CDR1 SGHNT, CDR2 YENEEA. CDR3 nucleotides: TGTGCCAGCAGCCCCGGGGGAAGCTCCTACGAGCAGTACTTC. Its protein is CASSPGGSSYEQYF.

The rearrangement links TRBV6-5 to TRBJ2-7; unclear D gene. V lost 0 bases and J lost 5, with 11 bases in between. Germline lookup yields CDR1 MNHEY and CDR2 SVGAGI. The CDR3 contains 14 residues. The CDR3 reads CASSYSFGAHEQYF. The DNA for the CDR3 is TGTGCCAGCAGTTACTCGTTCGGTGCCCACGAGCAGTACTTC.

The J gene is TRBJ2-7, the V gene TRBV6-1, with 8 bases fitting TRBD2. With V trimmed by 6 bases and J by 0 bases, 7 bases remained unmatched. Germline lookup yields CDR1 MNHNS and CDR2 SASEGT. CDR3 length equals 15 residues. CDR3: CASRPGTRGSYEQYF. CDR3 DNA: TGTGCCAGCAGGCCTGGGACTAGGGGCTCCTACGAGCAGTACTTC.